This T cell receptor beta chain originates from a study of blood T cell repertoires in COVID-19. Study-level information: In each case, the material was cDNA or gDNA derived from T cells, B-cell-depleted T cells, or PBMCs.

The assay was immunoSEQ multiplex PCR, and TCRdb's table has in-frame clones only and misses some. Of under 130,000 clones detected, 75% to 90% appear once; the ten largest clones hold about 12%. The V and J ends lost 1 base and 9 bases respectively, with 7 bases between them. The CDR3 runs to 12 residues. CDR1 is SGHAT and CDR2 is FQNNGV in the germline V gene. Sequencing was done on a sample of peripheral blood. The rearrangement joins TRBV11-2 to TRBJ2-1; TRBD2 might be the D (6 bases). This sequence was found in a human donor in a cohort sampled during active COVID-19. CDR3 region: CASSLGRGEQFF. The DNA for the CDR3 is TGTGCCAGCAGCTTAGGGCGGGGTGAGCAGTTCTTC.